This TCR beta chain was sequenced during a study of radiotherapy plus CTLA-4 blockade in lung cancer. Study-wide results and caveats: Expansion in blood of tumor-derived TCR clones was seen after radiotherapy plus ipilimumab.

Measured with immunoSEQ multiplex PCR; TCRdb has only the in-frame clones, and not every one. The sample lists some 73,000 clones, around 76% occurring once. Ipilimumab-mediated CTLA-4 blockade plus focal radiation was given to patients having chemo-refractory metastatic non-small-cell lung cancer. In its sample, this clone was seen a few times. Its antigen is still unknown. Sequencing used peripheral blood, obtained from a patient treated with radiotherapy plus ipilimumab. The TCR sequence derives from a human donor with non-small cell lung cancer whose response to radiotherapy plus ipilimumab could not be evaluated. Some clones in this sample may be carry-over from other donors' samples.

CDR3 protein: CASSLVWGLETQYF. The CDR3 DNA reads TGTGCCAGCAGTTTAGTTTGGGGGCTTGAGACCCAGTACTTC. The chain combines TRBV28 with TRBJ2-5; D is possibly TRBD1 (6 bases). The germline V and J ends were trimmed by 2 bases and 5 bases, with 12 bases remaining between them. The CDR3 loop spans 14 amino acids. In germline, CDR1 is MDHEN, CDR2 SYDVKM.